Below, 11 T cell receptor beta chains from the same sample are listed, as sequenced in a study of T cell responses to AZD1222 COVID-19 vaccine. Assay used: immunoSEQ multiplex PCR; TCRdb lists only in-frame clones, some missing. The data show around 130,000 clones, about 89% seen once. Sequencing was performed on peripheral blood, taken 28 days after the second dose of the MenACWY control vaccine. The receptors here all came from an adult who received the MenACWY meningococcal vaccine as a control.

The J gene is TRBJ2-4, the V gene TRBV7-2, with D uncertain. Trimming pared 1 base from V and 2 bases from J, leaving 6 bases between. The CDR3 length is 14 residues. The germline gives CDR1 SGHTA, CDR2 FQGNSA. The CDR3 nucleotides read TGTGCCAGCAGCTTAGGACATACCAAAAACATTCAGTACTTC. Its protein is CASSLGHTKNIQYF.

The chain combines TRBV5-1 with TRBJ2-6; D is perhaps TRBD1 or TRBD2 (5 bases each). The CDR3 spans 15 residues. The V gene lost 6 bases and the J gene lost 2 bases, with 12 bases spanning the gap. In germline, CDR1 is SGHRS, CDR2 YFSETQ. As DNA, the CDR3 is TGCGCCAGCACAGGTGGGGGTACTGGGGCCAACGTCCTGACTTTC. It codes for CASTGGGTGANVLTF.

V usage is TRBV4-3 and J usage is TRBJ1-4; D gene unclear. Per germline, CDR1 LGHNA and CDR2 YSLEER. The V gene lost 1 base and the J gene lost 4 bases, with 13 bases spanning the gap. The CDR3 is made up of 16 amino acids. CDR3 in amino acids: CASSQVERIHNEKLFF. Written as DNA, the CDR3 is TGCGCCAGCAGCCAAGTCGAGCGAATTCATAATGAAAAACTGTTTTTT.

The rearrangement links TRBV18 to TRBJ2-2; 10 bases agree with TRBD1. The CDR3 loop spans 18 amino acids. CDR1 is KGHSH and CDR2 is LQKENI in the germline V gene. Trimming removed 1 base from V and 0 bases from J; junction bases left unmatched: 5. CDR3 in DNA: TGTGCCAGCTCACCACAGACAGGGGGCGCTTCGAACACCGGGGAGCTGTTTTTT. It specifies CASSPQTGGASNTGELFF.

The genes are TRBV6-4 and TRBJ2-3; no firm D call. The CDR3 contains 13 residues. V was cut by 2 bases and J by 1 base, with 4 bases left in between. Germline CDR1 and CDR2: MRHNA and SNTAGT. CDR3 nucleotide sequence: TGTGCCAGCAGTGACAAGGGCACAGATACGCAGTATTTT. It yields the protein CASSDKGTDTQYF.

The chain's CDR3 is CAWRRGVLVGSTQYF. The DNA for the CDR3 is TGTGCCTGGAGAAGGGGAGTCCTCGTGGGGTCGACCCAGTACTTC. The J gene is TRBJ2-5, the V gene TRBV30; D could derive from TRBD1 or TRBD2 (5 bases each). Germline-derived CDR1 and CDR2 are GTSNPN and SVGIG (reference sequence). V dropped 3 bases and J dropped 7 bases, with 21 bases sitting between them. The CDR3 is 15 residues long.

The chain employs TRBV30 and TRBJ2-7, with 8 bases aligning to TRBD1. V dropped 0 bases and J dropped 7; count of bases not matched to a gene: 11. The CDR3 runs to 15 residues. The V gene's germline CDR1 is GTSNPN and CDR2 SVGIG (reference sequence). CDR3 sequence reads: CAWSVGGRGPREQYF. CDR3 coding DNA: TGTGCCTGGAGTGTAGGAGGCAGGGGGCCGCGTGAGCAGTACTTC. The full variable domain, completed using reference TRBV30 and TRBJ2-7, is SQTIHQWPATLVQPVGSPLSLECTVEGTSNPNLYWYRQAAGRGLQLLFYSVGIGQISSEVPQNLSASRPQDRQFILSSKKLLLSDSGFYLCAWSVGGRGPREQYFGPGTRLTVT.

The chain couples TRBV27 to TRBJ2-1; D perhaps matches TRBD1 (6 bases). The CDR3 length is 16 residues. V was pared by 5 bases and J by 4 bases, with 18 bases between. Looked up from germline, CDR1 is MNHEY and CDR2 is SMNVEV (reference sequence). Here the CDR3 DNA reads TGTGCCAGCAGTCGCCAAGGGGGTCCCGAATACAATGAGCAGTTCTTC. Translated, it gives CASSRQGGPEYNEQFF.

This chain's CDR3 is CATSRDAYEQYF. The CDR3 DNA follows: TGTGCCACCAGCAGAGACGCCTACGAGCAGTACTTC. The genes are TRBV15 and TRBJ2-7; D not certain. Looked up from germline, CDR1 is LNHNV and CDR2 is YYDKDF (reference sequence). The V end lost 0 bases, the J end lost 2 bases, and 2 bases lay between the germline ends. The CDR3 loop spans 12 amino acids.

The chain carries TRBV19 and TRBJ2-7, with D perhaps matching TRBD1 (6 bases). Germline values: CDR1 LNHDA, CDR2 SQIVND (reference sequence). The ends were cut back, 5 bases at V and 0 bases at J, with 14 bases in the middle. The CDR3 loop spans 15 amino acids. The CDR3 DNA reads TGTGCCAGTAGTCCGGGACAAATTAGCTCCTACGAGCAGTACTTC. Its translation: CASSPGQISSYEQYF.

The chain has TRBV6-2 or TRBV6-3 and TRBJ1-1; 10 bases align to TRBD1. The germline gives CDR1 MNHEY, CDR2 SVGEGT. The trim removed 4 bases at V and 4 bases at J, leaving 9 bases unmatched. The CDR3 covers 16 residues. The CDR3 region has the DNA TGTGCCAGCAGTTTAGGGACAGGGGTTGGAGTCACTGAAGCTTTCTTT. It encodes CASSLGTGVGVTEAFF.